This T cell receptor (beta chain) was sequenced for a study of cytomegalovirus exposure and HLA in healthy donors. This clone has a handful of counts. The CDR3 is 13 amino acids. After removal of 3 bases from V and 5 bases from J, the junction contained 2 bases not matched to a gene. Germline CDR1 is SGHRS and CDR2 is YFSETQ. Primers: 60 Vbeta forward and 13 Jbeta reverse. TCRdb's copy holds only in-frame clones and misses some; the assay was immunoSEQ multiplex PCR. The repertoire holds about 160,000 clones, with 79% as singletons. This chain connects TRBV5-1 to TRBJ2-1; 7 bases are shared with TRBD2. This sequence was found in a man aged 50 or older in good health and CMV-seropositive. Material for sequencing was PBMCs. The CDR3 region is CASSSGGDNEQFF. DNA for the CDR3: TGCGCCAGCAGCTCTGGGGGGGACAATGAGCAGTTCTTC.